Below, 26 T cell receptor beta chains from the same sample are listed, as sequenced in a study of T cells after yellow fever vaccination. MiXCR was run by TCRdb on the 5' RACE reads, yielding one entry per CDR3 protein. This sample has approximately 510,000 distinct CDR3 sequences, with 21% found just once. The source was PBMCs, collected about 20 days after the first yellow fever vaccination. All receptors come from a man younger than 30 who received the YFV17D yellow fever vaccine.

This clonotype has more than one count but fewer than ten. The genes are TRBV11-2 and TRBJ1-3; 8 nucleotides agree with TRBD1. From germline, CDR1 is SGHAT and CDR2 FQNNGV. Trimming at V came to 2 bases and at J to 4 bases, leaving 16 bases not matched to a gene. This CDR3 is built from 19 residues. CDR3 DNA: TGTGCCAGCAGCTTAAACCATTTATCTCAGGGGGCATACGGAAACACCATATATTTT. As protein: CASSLNHLSQGAYGNTIYF.

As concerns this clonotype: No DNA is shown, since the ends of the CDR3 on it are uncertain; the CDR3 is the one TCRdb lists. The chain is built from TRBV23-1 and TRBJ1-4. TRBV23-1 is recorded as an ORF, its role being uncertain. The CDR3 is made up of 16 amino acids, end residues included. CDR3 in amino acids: CASSQSGEQLGKNCFF.

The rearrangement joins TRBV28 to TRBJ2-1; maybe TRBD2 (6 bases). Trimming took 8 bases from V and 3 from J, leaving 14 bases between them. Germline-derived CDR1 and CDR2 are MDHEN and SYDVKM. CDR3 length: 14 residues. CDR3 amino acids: CASSGDSLYNEQFF. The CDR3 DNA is TGTGCCAGCTCTGGGGACTCTCTCTACAATGAGCAGTTCTTC.

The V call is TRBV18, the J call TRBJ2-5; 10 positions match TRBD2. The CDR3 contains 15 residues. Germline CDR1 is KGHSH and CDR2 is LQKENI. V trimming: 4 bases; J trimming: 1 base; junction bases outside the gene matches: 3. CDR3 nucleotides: TGTGCCAGCTCACGACTAGCGGGTACCCAAGAGACCCAGTACTTC. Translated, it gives CASSRLAGTQETQYF.

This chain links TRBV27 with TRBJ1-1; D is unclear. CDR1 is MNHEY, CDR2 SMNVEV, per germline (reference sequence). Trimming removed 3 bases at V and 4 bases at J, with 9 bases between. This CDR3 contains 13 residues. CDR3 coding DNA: TGTGCCAGCAGTTTTCGGGGAGTCACTGAAGCTTTCTTT. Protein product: CASSFRGVTEAFF.

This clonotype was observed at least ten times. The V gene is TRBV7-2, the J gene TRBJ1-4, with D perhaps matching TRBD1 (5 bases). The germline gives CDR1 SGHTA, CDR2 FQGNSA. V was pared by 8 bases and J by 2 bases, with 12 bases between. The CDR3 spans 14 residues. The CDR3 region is CASSPGGTNEKLFF. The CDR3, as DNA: TGTGCCAGCTCCCCGGGGGGGACTAATGAAAAACTGTTTTTT. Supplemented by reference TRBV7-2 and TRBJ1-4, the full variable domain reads GAGVSQSPSNKVTEKGKDVELRCDPISGHTALYWYRQSLGQGLEFLIYFQGNSAPDKSGLPSDRFSAERTGGSVSTLTIQRTQQEDSAVYLCASSPGGTNEKLFFGSGTQLSVL.

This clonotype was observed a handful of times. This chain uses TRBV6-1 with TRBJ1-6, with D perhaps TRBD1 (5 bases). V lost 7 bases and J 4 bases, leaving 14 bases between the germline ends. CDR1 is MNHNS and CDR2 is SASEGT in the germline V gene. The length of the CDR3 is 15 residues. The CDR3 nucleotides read TGTGCCAGCACCCAACCGGGGGGATATAATTCACCCCTCCACTTT. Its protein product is CASTQPGGYNSPLHF.

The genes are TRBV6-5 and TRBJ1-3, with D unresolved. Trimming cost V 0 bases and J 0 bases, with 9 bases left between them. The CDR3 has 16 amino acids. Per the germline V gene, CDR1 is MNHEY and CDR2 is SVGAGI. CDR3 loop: CASSYSGSGSGNTIYF. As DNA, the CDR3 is TGTGCCAGCAGTTACTCCGGGTCGGGCTCTGGAAACACCATATATTTT.

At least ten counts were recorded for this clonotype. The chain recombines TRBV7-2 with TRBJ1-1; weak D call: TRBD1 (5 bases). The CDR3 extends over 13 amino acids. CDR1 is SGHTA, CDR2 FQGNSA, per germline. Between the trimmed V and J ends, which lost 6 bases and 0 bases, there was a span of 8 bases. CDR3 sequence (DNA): TGTGCCAGCAGTCAGGGCATGAACACTGAAGCTTTCTTT. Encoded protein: CASSQGMNTEAFF.

The CDR3 DNA follows: TGTGCCAGCAGCTTAGAGGGACATTCCAATTCACCCCTCCACTTT. Protein product: CASSLEGHSNSPLHF. This sequence joins TRBV7-3 and TRBJ1-6, with D perhaps TRBD1 (6 bases). CDR1 and CDR2 from the germline V gene are SGHTA and FQGTGA. This CDR3 is 15 amino acids long. Deletions cut 2 bases from V and 7 bases from J, with 12 bases between.

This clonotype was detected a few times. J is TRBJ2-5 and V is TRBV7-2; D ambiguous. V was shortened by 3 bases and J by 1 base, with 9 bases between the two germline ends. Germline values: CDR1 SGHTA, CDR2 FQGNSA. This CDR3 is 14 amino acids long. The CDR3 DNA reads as TGTGCCAGCAGCTTCCCCCCGGCCCAAGAGACCCAGTACTTC. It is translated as CASSFPPAQETQYF.

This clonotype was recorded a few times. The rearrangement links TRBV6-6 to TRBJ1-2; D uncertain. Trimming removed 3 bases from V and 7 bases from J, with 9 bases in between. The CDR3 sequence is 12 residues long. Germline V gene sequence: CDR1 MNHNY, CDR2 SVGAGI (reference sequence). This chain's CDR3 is CASSYLVGGYTF. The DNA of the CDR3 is TGTGCCAGCAGTTATTTAGTTGGTGGCTACACCTTC.

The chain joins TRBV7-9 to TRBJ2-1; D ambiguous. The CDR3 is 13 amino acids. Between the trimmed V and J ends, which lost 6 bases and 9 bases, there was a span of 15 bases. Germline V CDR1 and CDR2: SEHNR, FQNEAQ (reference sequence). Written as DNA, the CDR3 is TGTGCCAGCAGTCACCCTCAGTGGAGTGAGCAGTTCTTC. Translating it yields CASSHPQWSEQFF. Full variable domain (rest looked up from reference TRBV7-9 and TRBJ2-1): DTGVSQNPRHKITKRGQNVTFRCDPISEHNRLYWYRQTLGQGPEFLTYFQNEAQLEKSRLLSDRFSAERPKGSFSTLEIQRTEQGDSAMYLCASSHPQWSEQFFGPGTRLTVL.

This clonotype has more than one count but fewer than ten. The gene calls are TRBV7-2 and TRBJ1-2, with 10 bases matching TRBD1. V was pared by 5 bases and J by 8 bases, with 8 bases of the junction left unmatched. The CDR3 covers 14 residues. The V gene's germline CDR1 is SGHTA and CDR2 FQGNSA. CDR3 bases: TGTGCCAGCAGCCCGACAGGGGGCGGATCGGGCTACACCTTC. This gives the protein CASSPTGGGSGYTF.

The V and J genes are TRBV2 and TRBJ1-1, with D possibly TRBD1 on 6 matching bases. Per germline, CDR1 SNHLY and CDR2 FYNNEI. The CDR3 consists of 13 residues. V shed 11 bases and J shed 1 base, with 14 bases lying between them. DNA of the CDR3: TGTGCCGCAAGGGGCAGGGGGAACACTGAAGCTTTCTTT. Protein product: CAARGRGNTEAFF.

The CDR3 loop reads CASSYGPYGYTF. The DNA of the CDR3 is TGTGCCAGCAGTTACGGGCCCTATGGCTACACCTTC. This chain uses TRBV6-5 with TRBJ1-2; D unresolved. V lost 2 bases and J 4 bases, leaving 5 bases between the germline ends. CDR3 length: 12 amino acids. Germline CDR1 and CDR2: MNHEY and SVGAGI.

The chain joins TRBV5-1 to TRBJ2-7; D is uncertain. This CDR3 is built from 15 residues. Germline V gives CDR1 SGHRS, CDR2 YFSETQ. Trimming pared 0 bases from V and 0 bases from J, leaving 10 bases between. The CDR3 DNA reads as TGCGCCAGCAGCTTGGCTTTCGGAAGCTCCTACGAGCAGTACTTC. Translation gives CASSLAFGSSYEQYF.

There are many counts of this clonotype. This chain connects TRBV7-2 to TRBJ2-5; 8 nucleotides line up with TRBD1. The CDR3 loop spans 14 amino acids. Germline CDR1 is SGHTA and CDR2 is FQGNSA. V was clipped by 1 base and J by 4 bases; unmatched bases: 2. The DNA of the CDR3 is TGTGCCAGCAGCTTAGTGCAGGGGGCAGAGACCCAGTACTTC. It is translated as CASSLVQGAETQYF.

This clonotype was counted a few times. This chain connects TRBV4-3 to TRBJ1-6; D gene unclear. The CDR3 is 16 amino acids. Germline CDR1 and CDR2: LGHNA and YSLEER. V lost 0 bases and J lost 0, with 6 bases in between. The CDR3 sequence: CASSQDQSSYNSPLHF. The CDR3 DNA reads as TGCGCCAGCAGCCAAGATCAAAGCTCCTATAATTCACCCCTCCACTTT.

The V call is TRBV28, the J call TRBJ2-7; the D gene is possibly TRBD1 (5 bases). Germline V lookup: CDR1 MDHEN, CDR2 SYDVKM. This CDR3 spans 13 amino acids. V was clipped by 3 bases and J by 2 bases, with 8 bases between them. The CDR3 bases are TGTGCCAGCAGTTTGCAGGGAACCTACGAGCAGTACGTC. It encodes CASSLQGTYEQYV.

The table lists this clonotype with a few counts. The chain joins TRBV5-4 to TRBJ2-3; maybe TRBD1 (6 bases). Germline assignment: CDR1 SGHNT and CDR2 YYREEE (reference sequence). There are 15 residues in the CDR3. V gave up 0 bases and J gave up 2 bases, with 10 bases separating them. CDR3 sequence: CASSLAGHVTDTQYF. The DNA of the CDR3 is TGTGCCAGCAGCTTGGCGGGACATGTCACAGATACGCAGTATTTT.

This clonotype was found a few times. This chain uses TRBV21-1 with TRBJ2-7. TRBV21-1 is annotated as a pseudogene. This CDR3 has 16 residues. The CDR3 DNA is TGTGCCAGCAGCAAGATCCGCAAAGTGAGCTCCTACGAGCAGTACGTC. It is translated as CASSKIRKVSSYEQYV.

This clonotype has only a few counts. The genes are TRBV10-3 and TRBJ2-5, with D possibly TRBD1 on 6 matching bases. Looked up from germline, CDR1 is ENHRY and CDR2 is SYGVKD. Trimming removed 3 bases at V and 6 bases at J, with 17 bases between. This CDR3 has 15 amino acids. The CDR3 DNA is TGTGCCATCAGTGAAGGGGGTACAGGTGGCCAGACCCAGTACTTC. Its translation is CAISEGGTGGQTQYF.

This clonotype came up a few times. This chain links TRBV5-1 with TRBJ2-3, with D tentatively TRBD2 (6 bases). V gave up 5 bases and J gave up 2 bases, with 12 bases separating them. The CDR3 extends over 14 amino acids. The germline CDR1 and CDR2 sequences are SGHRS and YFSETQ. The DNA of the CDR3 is TGCGCCAGCAGTCTAACTAGCACCACAGATACGCAGTATTTT. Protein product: CASSLTSTTDTQYF.

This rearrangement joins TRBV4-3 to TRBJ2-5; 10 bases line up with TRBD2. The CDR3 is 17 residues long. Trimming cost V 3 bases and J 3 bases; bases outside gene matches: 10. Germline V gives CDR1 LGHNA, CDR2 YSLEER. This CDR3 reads CASSQELGTSVKETQYF. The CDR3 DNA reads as TGCGCCAGCAGCCAGGAATTAGGGACTAGCGTAAAAGAGACCCAGTACTTC.

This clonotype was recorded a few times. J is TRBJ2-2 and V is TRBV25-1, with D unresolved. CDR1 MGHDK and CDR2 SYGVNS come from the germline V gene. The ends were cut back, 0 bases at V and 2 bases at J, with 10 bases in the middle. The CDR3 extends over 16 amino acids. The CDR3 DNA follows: TGTGCCAGCAGTGAATATTTACAGATTAACACCGGGGAGCTGTTTTTT. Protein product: CASSEYLQINTGELFF.